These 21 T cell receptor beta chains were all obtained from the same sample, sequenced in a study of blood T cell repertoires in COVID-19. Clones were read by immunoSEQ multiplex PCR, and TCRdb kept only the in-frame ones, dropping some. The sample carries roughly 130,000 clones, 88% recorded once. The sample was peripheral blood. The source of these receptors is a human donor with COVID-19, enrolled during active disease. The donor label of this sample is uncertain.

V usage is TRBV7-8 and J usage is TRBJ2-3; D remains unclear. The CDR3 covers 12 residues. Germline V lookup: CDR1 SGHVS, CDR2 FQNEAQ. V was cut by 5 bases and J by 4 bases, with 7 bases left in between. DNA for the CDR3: TGTGCCAGCAGCCCACTCCCAGATACGCAGTATTTT. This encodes CASSPLPDTQYF. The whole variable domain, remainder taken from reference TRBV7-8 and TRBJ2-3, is GAGVSQSPRYKVAKRGQDVALRCDPISGHVSLFWYQQALGQGPEFLTYFQNEAQLDKSGLPSDRFFAERPEGSVSTLKIQRTQQEDSAVYLCASSPLPDTQYFGPGTRLTVL.

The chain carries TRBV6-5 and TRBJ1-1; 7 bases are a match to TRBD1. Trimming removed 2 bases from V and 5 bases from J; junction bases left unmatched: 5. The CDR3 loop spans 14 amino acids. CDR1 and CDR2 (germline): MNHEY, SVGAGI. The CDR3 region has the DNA TGTGCCAGCAGTTACGGGGTCAGGGGGACTGAAGCTTTCTTT. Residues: CASSYGVRGTEAFF.

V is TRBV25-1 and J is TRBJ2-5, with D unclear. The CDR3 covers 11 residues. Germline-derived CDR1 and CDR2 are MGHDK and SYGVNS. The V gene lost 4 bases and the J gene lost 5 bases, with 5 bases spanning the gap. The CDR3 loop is CASSGAETQYF. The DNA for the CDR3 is TGTGCCAGCAGTGGAGCTGAGACCCAGTACTTC.

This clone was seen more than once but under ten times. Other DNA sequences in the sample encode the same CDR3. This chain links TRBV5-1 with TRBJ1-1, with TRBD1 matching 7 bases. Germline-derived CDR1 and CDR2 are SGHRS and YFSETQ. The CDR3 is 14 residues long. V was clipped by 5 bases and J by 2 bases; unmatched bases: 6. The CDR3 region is CASSPGQANTEAFF. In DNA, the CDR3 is TGCGCCAGCAGTCCCGGACAGGCTAACACTGAAGCTTTCTTT. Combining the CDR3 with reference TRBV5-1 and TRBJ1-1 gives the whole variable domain KAGVTQTPRYLIKTRGQQVTLSCSPISGHRSVSWYQQTPGQGLQFLFEYFSETQRNKGNFPGRFSGRQFSNSRSEMNVSTLELGDSALYLCASSPGQANTEAFFGQGTRLTVV.

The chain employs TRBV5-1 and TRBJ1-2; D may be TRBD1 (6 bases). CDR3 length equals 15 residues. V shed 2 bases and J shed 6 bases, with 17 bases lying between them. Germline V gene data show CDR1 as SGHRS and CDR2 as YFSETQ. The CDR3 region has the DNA TGCGCCAGCAGCTTATCGTCGGGGGGCATGGATGGCTACACCTTC. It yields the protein CASSLSSGGMDGYTF.

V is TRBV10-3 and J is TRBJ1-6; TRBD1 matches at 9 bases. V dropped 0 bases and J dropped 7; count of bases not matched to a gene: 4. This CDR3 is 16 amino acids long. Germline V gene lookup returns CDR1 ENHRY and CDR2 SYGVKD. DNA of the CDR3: TGTGCCATCAGTGAGTCCAGGGGACAGGGAAATTCACCCCTCCACTTT. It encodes CAISESRGQGNSPLHF.

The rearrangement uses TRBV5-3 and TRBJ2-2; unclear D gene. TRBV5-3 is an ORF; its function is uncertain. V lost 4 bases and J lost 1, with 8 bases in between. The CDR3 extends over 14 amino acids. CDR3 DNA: TGTGCCAGAAGCCTGCCGGGGAACACCGGGGAGCTGTTTTTT. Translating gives CARSLPGNTGELFF.

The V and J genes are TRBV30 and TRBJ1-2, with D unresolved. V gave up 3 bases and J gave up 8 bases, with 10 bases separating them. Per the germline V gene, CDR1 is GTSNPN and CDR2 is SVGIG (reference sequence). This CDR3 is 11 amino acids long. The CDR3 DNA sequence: TGTGCCTGGAGACGAGGAGGGGGCTACACCTTC. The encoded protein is CAWRRGGGYTF.

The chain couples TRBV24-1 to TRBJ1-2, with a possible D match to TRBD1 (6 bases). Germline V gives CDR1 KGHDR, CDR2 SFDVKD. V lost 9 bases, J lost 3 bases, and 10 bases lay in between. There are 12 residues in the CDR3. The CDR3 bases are TGTGCCACCGGGGGGGCAGACTATGGCTACACCTTC. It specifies CATGGADYGYTF.

Here the CDR3 reads CASSYGTADQPQHF. In DNA form, the CDR3 reads TGTGCCAGCAGCTACGGGACAGCGGATCAGCCCCAGCATTTT. The rearrangement joins TRBV7-9 to TRBJ1-5; 7 nucleotides match TRBD1. The CDR3 totals 14 residues. V dropped 4 bases and J dropped 5; count of bases not matched to a gene: 5. Germline V CDR1 and CDR2: SEHNR, FQNEAQ (reference sequence).

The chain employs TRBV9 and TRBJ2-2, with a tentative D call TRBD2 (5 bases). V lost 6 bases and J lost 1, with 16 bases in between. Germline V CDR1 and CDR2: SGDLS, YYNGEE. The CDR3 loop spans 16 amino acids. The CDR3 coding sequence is TGTGCCAGCACGACCGAGGGCGGCTTGAACACCGGGGAGCTGTTTTTT. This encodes CASTTEGGLNTGELFF. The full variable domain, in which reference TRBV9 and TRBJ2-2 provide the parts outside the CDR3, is DSGVTQTPKHLITATGQRVTLRCSPRSGDLSVYWYQQSLDQGLQFLIQYYNGEERAKGNILERFSAQQFPDLHSELNLSSLELGDSALYFCASTTEGGLNTGELFFGEGSRLTVL.

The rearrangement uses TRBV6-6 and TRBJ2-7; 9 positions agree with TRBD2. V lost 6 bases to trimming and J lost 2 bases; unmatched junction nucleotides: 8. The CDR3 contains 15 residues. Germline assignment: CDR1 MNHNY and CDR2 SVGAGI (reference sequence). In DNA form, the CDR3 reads TGTGCCAGCAGGGCAAGCGGGGGGCCGACCTACGAGCAGTACTTC. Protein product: CASRASGGPTYEQYF.

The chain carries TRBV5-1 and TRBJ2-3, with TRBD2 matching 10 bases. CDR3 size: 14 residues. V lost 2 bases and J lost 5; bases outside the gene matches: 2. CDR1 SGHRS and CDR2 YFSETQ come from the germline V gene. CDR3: CASSFTSGKDTQYF. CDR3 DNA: TGCGCCAGCAGCTTCACTAGCGGGAAAGATACGCAGTATTTT.

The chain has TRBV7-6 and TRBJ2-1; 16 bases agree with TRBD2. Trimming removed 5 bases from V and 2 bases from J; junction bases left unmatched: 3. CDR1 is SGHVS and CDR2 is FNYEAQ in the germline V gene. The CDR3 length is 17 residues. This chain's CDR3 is CASSPGLAGGPYNEQFF. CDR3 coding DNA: TGTGCCAGCAGCCCGGGACTAGCGGGAGGGCCCTACAATGAGCAGTTCTTC.

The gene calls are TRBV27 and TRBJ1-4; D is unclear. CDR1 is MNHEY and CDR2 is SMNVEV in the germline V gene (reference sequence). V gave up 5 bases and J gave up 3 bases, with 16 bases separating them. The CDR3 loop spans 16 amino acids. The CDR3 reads CASSVKFGPSNEKLFF. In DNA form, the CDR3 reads TGTGCCAGCAGTGTCAAGTTTGGGCCCTCTAATGAAAAACTGTTTTTT. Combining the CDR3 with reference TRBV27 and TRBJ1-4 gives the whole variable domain EAQVTQNPRYLITVTGKKLTVTCSQNMNHEYMSWYRQDPGLGLRQIYYSMNVEVTDKGDVPEGYKVSRKEKRNFPLILESPSPNQTSLYFCASSVKFGPSNEKLFFGSGTQLSVL.

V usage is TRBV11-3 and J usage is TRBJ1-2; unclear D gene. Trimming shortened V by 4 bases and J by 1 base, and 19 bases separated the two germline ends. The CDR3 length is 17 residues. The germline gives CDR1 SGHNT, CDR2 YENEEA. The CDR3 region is CASSSLGAGIGNYGYTF. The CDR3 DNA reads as TGTGCCAGCAGCTCCCTAGGCGCGGGGATAGGTAACTATGGCTACACCTTC.

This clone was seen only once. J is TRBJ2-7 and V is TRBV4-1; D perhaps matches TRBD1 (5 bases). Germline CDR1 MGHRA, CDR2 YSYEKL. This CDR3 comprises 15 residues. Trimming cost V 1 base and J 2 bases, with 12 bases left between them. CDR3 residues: CASSQVYDSTYEQYF. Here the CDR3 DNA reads TGCGCCAGCAGCCAAGTATATGACAGTACCTACGAGCAGTACTTC.

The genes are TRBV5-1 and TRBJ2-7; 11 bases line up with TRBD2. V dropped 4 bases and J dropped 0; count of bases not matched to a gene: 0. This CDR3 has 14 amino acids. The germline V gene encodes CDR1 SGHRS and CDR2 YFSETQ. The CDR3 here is CASSTSGSSYEQYF. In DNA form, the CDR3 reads TGCGCCAGCAGCACTAGCGGGAGCTCCTACGAGCAGTACTTC. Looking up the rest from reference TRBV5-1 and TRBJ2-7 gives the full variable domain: KAGVTQTPRYLIKTRGQQVTLSCSPISGHRSVSWYQQTPGQGLQFLFEYFSETQRNKGNFPGRFSGRQFSNSRSEMNVSTLELGDSALYLCASSTSGSSYEQYFGPGTRLTVT.

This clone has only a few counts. CDR3 coding DNA: TGTGCCAGCAGTGGTACAGTGAACACTGAAGCTTTCTTT. Encoded protein: CASSGTVNTEAFF. This sequence joins TRBV2 and TRBJ1-1, with no clear D. V lost 4 bases to trimming and J lost 0 bases, with 6 bases between them. CDR1 SNHLY and CDR2 FYNNEI come from the germline V gene. The CDR3 is 13 amino acids.

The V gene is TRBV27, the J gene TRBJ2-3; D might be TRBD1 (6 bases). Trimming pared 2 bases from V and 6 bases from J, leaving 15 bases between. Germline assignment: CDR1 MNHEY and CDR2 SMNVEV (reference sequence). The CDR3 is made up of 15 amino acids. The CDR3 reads CASSLLRGVTDTQYF. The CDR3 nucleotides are TGTGCCAGCAGTTTACTCAGGGGTGTAACGGATACGCAGTATTTT.

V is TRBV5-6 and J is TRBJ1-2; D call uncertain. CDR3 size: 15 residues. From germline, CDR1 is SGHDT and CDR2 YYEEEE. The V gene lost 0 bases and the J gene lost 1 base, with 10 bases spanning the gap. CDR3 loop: CASSLGFRGNYGYTF. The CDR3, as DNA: TGTGCCAGCAGCTTGGGATTTCGGGGTAACTATGGCTACACCTTC. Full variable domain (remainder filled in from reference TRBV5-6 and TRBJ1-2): DAGVTQSPTHLIKTRGQQVTLRCSPKSGHDTVSWYQQALGQGPQFIFQYYEEEERQRGNFPDRFSGHQFPNYSSELNVNALLLGDSALYLCASSLGFRGNYGYTFGSGTRLTVV.